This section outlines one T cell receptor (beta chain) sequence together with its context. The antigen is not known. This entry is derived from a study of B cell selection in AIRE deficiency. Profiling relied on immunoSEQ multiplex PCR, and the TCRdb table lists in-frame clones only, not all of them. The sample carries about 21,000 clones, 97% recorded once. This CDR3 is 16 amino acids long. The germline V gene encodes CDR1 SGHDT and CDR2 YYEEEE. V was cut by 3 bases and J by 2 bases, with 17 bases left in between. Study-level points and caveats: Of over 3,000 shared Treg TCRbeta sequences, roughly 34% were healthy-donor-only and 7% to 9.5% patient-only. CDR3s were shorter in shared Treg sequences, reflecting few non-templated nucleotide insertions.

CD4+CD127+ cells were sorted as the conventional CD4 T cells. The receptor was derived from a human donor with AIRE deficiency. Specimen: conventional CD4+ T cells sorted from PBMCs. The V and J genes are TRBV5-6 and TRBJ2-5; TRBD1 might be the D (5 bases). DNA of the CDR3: TGTGCCAGCAGCTCAGTCCATAGACAGACTCAAGAGACCCAGTACTTC. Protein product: CASSSVHRQTQETQYF.